This T cell receptor (beta chain) is from a study of graft-versus-host responses after intestinal transplantation. Only in-frame clones appear in the TCRdb table, and some are missing; sequencing was by immunoSEQ multiplex PCR. The sample records 40,000 to 45,000 clones, 91% being singletons. CDR1 and CDR2 from the germline V gene are SGHRS and YFSETQ. Unmatched junction bases numbered 3, after V lost 2 bases and J lost 3 bases. There are 16 residues in the CDR3. The V and J genes are TRBV5-1 and TRBJ2-1; the match to TRBD2 covers 12 bases. The sample consisted of PBMCs, taken approximately 320 days after intestinal transplant. This TCR derives from a human patient who received an intestinal transplant, so some T cells may come from the graft donor. CDR3 sequence reads: CASSFMTSGGYNEQFF. The CDR3 nucleotides read TGCGCCAGCAGCTTCATGACTAGCGGGGGCTACAATGAGCAGTTCTTC.